The rows below give T cell receptor beta chains drawn from one sample of a study of T cell repertoires in cytomegalovirus infection. These receptors have no identified antigens. TCRdb reanalysed the reads using MiXCR and keeps one entry per CDR3 protein. In the table there are 40,000 to 55,000 distinct CDR3 sequences, 20% to 25% of which are singletons. The sample in question was CD8+ T cells from cultured PBMCs, obtained from culture after CMV antigen stimulation. These receptors were taken from a human donor in good health (CMV status not recorded). Some clones in this sample may be carry-over from other donors' samples. The CDR3 runs from the conserved cysteine through the conserved F or W. A D gene is named only where the DNA matches it firmly. Clone size is given for some rows only: seen once, a few or many times, or a class if the clone is expanded.

clone_size j_call d_call v_call cdr3_aa cdr3_nt
few TRBJ2-7 . TRBV7-6 CASSLLLGDEQYF TGTGCCAGCAGCTTACTGTTGGGTGACGAGCAGTACTTC
few TRBJ1-6 . TRBV7-9 CASSPSRGSYNSPLHF TGTGCCAGCAGCCCTTCCCGGGGCTCCTATAATTCACCCCTCCACTTT
. TRBJ2-1 TRBD2 TRBV5-1 CASRREGGLDEQFF TGCGCCAGCAGGCGGGAGGGCGGGTTGGATGAGCAGTTCTTC
. TRBJ2-1 . TRBV9 CASSEAPGWGAEQGEQFF TGTGCCAGCAGCGAAGCTCCCGGGTGGGGAGCGGAGCAGGGTGAGCAGTTCTTC
. TRBJ2-7 TRBD2 TRBV7-6 CASSLEASGVYEQYF TGTGCCAGCAGCTTAGAGGCTAGCGGAGTTTACGAGCAGTACTTC
. TRBJ1-1 . TRBV27 CASSLKSGGIAEAFF TGTGCCAGCAGTTTAAAGTCTGGGGGGATCGCTGAAGCTTTCTTT
. TRBJ2-5 . TRBV28 CASSSFLQPPGETQYF TGTGCCAGCAGCTCATTCCTACAGCCCCCTGGGGAGACCCAGTACTTC
few TRBJ1-2 . TRBV12-3/TRBV12-4 CASSPKAVPNYGYTF TGTGCCAGCAGTCCAAAGGCAGTACCTAACTATGGCTACACCTTC
few TRBJ2-1 TRBD2 TRBV5-5 CASSSGLAGGYEQFF TGTGCCAGCAGCTCGGGACTAGCGGGCGGCTATGAGCAGTTCTTC
. TRBJ1-3 . TRBV7-9 CASSLDGSSGNTIYF TGTGCCAGCAGCTTAGACGGGTCCTCTGGAAACACCATATATTTT
. TRBJ2-7 . TRBV19 CASSYQASSYEQYF TGTGCCAGTAGTTACCAAGCAAGCTCCTACGAGCAGTACTTC
. TRBJ1-2 . TRBV27 CDSSTSGQLYGYTF TGTGACAGCAGTACCTCAGGACAGCTCTATGGCTACACCTTC
. TRBJ1-1 TRBD1 TRBV12-3/TRBV12-4 CASRDTGEAFF TGTGCCAGCAGGGACACAGGGGAGGCTTTCTTT
many TRBJ2-5 . TRBV7-2 CASSLLARGETQYF TGTGCCAGCAGCTTACTAGCCAGGGGCGAGACCCAGTACTTC
few TRBJ1-1 . TRBV15 CATSDGDGGMNTEAFF TGTGCCACCAGCGATGGGGATGGAGGAATGAACACTGAAGCTTTCTTT
many TRBJ2-3 TRBD2 TRBV7-2 CASSPWGGSLADTQYF TGTGCCAGCAGCCCTTGGGGGGGGTCCCTTGCAGATACGCAGTATTTT
few TRBJ2-5 . TRBV7-9 CASSFQETQYF TGTGCCAGCAGCTTTCAAGAGACCCAGTACTTC
. TRBJ2-1 . TRBV27 CASSLRAGIEQFF TGTGCCAGCAGTTTGAGGGCTGGCATTGAGCAGTTCTTC
few TRBJ2-2 . TRBV6-2/TRBV6-3 CASSYARTGTGELFF TGTGCCAGCAGTTACGCCAGGACGGGAACCGGGGAGCTGTTTTTT
. TRBJ1-5 . TRBV7-2 CASSLAPFYSNQPQHF TGTGCCAGCAGCTTAGCGCCTTTCTATAGCAATCAGCCCCAGCATTTT
many TRBJ1-4 TRBD1 TRBV7-2 CASSPQGSTNEKLFF TGTGCCAGCAGCCCACAGGGGAGCACTAATGAAAAACTGTTTTTT
many TRBJ2-3 . TRBV25-1 CASTSGDTQYF TGTGCCAGCACGAGTGGCGATACGCAGTATTTT
few TRBJ2-7 . TRBV19 CASSITGTPSYEQYF TGTGCCAGTAGTATCACCGGGACCCCTTCCTACGAGCAGTACTTC
. TRBJ2-1 TRBD2 TRBV9 CASSVGGRGHNEQFF TGTGCCAGCAGCGTCGGCGGGAGGGGCCACAATGAGCAGTTCTTC
. TRBJ2-5 TRBD2 TRBV12-3/TRBV12-4 CASSSGTSFETQYF TGTGCCAGCAGCTCCGGGACTAGCTTTGAGACCCAGTACTTC
many TRBJ2-1 . TRBV4-3 CASSQDPYSYNEQFF TGCGCCAGCAGCCAAGACCCATACTCCTACAATGAGCAGTTCTTC
. TRBJ1-2 TRBD1 TRBV7-8 CASSPGQGAAYGYTF TGTGCCAGCAGCCCAGGACAGGGGGCTGCCTATGGCTACACCTTC
. TRBJ2-5 TRBD1 TRBV7-6 CASSLARGLRETQYF TGTGCCAGCAGCTTAGCCAGGGGGCTGAGGGAGACCCAGTACTTC
. TRBJ2-5 TRBD2 TRBV7-9 CASSTPLAGGPETQYF TGTGCCAGCAGCACCCCACTAGCGGGAGGTCCAGAGACCCAGTACTTC
few TRBJ2-5 TRBD1 TRBV7-9 CASSSKQTGKVAETQYF TGTGCCAGCAGCTCGAAGCAGACAGGGAAGGTGGCAGAGACCCAGTACTTC
. TRBJ2-1 . TRBV6-5 CASSEGNPAYNEQFF TGTGCCAGCAGTGAGGGGAACCCTGCTTACAATGAGCAGTTCTTC
few TRBJ2-1 . TRBV9 CASSVEQGKDEQFF TGTGCCAGCAGCGTAGAACAGGGAAAGGATGAGCAGTTCTTC
many TRBJ2-1 . TRBV29-1 CSVEAPVGVNNEQFF TGCAGCGTTGAGGCTCCAGTGGGGGTTAACAATGAGCAGTTCTTC
few TRBJ1-1 TRBD1 TRBV27 CASLDTGGRNTEAFF TGTGCCAGCTTGGACACAGGGGGCCGAAACACTGAAGCTTTCTTT
few TRBJ2-5 . TRBV7-2 CASSLGWGRLTQETQYF TGTGCCAGCAGCTTAGGATGGGGCAGGTTAACTCAAGAGACCCAGTACTTC
. TRBJ2-7 . TRBV7-4 CASSPPPGEGYEQYF TGTGCCAGCAGCCCACCCCCAGGGGAAGGGTACGAGCAGTACTTC
. TRBJ2-1 TRBD2 TRBV7-9 CASSLAASGGNNEQFF TGTGCCAGCAGCTTAGCAGCTAGCGGGGGGAACAATGAGCAGTTCTTC
. TRBJ2-7 . TRBV2 CALGALSSYEQYF TGTGCCCTTGGGGCCTTATCCTCCTACGAGCAGTACTTC
few TRBJ2-1 . TRBV7-8 CASRRSPGNEQFF TGTGCCAGCAGACGAAGCCCGGGCAATGAGCAGTTCTTC
few TRBJ1-1 TRBD1 TRBV20-1 CSAIGPGQGTEAFF TGCAGTGCTATCGGACCGGGACAGGGGACTGAAGCTTTCTTT
. TRBJ2-1 . TRBV28 CASNPTGSSNDQFF TGTGCCAGCAATCCGACGGGGTCGAGCAATGATCAGTTCTTC
. TRBJ1-1 . TRBV7-8 CASSLGSAHGTEAFF TGTGCCAGCAGCTTAGGAAGCGCCCACGGCACTGAAGCTTTCTTT